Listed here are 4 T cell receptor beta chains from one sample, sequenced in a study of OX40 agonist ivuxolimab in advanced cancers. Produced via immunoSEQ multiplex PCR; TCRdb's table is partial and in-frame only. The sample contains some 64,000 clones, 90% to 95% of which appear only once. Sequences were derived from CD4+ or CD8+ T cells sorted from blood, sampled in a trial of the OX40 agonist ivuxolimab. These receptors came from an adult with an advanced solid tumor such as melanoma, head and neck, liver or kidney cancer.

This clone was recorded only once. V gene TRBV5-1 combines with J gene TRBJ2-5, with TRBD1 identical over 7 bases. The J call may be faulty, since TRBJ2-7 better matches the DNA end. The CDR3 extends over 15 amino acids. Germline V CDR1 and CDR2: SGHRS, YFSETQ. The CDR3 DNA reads TGCGCCAGCAGCCTGGGGACAGCAAGCTCCTACGAGCAGTACTTC. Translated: CASSLGTASSYEQYF.

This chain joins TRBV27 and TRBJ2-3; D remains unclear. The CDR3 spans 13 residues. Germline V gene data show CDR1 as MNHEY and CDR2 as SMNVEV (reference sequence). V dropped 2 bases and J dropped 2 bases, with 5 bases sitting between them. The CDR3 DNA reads TGTGCCAGCAGTTTAGTGGTCACAGATACGCAGTATTTT. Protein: CASSLVVTDTQYF.

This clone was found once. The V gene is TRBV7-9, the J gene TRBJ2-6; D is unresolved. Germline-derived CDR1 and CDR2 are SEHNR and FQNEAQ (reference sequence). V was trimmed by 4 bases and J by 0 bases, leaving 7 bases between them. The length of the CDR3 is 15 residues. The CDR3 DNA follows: TGTGCCAGCAGCTCGCGGAGCTCTGGGGCCAACGTCCTGACTTTC. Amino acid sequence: CASSSRSSGANVLTF.

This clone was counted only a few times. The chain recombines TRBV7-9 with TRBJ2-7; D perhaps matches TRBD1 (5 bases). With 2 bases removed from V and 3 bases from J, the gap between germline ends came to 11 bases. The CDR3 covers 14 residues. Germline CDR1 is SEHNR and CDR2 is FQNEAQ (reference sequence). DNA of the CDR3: TGTGCCAGCAGCTTAACCGGACAAGACTACGAGCAGTACTTC. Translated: CASSLTGQDYEQYF.